What follows are 4 T cell receptor beta chains derived from one specimen sequenced in a study of blood T cell repertoires in COVID-19. Data came from immunoSEQ multiplex PCR; TCRdb stores just in-frame clones and leaves some out. The sample carries 200,000 or so clones, about 85% recorded once. Sequencing used peripheral blood. The source is a woman aged 55-70 years who had recovered from COVID-19.

The chain is built from TRBV5-6 and TRBJ1-1; 7 nucleotides agree with TRBD1. Germline lookup yields CDR1 SGHDT and CDR2 YYEEEE. The CDR3 runs 17 residues. The trim removed 4 bases at V and 5 bases at J, leaving 17 bases unmatched. In nucleotides, the CDR3 is TGTGCCAGCAGCCCAGGGCCGGACAGGATTCTAAGGACTGAAGCTTTCTTT. Its protein is CASSPGPDRILRTEAFF.

V usage is TRBV6-5 and J usage is TRBJ1-4; D is uncertain. The germline gives CDR1 MNHEY, CDR2 SVGAGI. This CDR3 comprises 14 residues. Trimming left V 11 bases short and J 3 bases short, with 16 bases between. CDR3 in amino acids: CAALPGEANEKLFF. CDR3 bases: TGTGCCGCACTTCCCGGGGAGGCTAATGAAAAACTGTTTTTT.

The rearrangement links TRBV9 to TRBJ1-5, with 7 nucleotides matching TRBD1. The CDR3 length is 15 residues. Germline CDR1 reads SGDLS; CDR2 reads YYNGEE. V was pared by 4 bases and J by 5 bases, with 9 bases of the junction left unmatched. The DNA for the CDR3 is TGTGCCAGCAGCCCTTCGACAGGGTGGGATCAGCCCCAGCATTTT. Translated, it gives CASSPSTGWDQPQHF.

J is TRBJ1-6 and V is TRBV3-1 (or the pseudogene TRBV3-2); D unclear. The CDR3 has 16 amino acids. CDR1 is LGHDT, CDR2 YNNKEL, per germline (reference sequence). The V end lost 1 base, the J end lost 5 bases, and 12 bases lay between the germline ends. This chain's CDR3 is CASSQGTSRDNSPLHF. CDR3 coding DNA: TGTGCCAGCAGCCAAGGAACCTCGAGGGATAATTCACCCCTCCACTTT.